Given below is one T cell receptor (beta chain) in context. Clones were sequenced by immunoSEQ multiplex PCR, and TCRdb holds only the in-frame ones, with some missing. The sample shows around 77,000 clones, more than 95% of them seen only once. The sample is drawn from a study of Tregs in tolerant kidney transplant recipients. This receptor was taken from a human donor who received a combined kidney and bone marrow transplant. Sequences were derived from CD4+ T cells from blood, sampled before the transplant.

The CDR3, as DNA: TGCGCCAGCAGCCCGGTGGCGGAACTAAATCAGCCCCAGCATTTT. It is translated as CASSPVAELNQPQHF. V usage is TRBV5-1 and J usage is TRBJ1-5; D is ambiguous. CDR1 is SGHRS and CDR2 is YFSETQ in the germline V gene. Between the trimmed V and J ends, which lost 4 bases and 4 bases, there was a span of 15 bases. The CDR3 consists of 15 residues.